This T cell receptor beta chain is drawn from a study of spatial heterogeneity in lung cancer. Study conclusions and caveats: Mutation tallies in tumors tracked expanded intratumoral alpha and beta TCR counts.

At least ten counts were recorded for this clonotype. Its specificity is not known. Time point denoted: sample taken at primary tumor resection. Via MiXCR, TCRdb re-called the 5' RACE reads, giving one row per CDR3 protein. The sample shows over 8,500 distinct CDR3 sequences, less than 6.5% of them seen only once. The germline V gene has CDR1 SGHTA and CDR2 FQGNSA. The V and J ends lost 1 base and 8 bases, in that order; junction bases with no gene match: 4. The CDR3 consists of 13 residues. This material consisted of lung tumor tissue, taken at surgery. The chain combines TRBV7-2 with TRBJ1-1, with 7 bases identical to TRBD1. This clonotype originated in a female donor with early-stage non-small cell lung cancer. The CDR3 reads CASSLGGTAEAFF. The DNA for the CDR3 is TGTGCCAGCAGCTTAGGAGGGACAGCCGAAGCTTTCTTT.